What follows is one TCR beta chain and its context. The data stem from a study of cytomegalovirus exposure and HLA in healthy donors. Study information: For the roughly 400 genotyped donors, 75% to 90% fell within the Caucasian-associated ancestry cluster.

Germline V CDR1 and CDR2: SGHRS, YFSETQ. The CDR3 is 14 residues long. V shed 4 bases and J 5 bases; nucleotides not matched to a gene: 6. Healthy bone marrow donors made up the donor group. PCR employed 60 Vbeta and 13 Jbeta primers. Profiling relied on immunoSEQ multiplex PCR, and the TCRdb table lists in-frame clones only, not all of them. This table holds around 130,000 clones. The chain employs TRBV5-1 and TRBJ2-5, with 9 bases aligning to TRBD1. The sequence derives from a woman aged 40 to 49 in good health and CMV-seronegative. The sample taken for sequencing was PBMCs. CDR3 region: CASSATGGRETQYF. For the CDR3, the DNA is TGCGCCAGCAGCGCGACAGGGGGACGGGAGACCCAGTACTTC.